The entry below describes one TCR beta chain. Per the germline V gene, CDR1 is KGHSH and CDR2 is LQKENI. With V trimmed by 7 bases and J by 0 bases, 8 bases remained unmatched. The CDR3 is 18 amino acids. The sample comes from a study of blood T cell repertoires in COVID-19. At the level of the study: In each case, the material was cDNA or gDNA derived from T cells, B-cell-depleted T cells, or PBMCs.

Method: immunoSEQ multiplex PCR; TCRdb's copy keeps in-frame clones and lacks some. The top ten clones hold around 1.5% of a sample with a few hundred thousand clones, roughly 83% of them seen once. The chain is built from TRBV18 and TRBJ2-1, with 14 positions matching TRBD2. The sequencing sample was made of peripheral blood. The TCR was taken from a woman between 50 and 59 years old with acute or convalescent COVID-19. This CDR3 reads CASYPGLAGVVSYNEQFF. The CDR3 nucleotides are TGTGCCAGCTATCCGGGACTAGCGGGAGTTGTCTCCTACAATGAGCAGTTCTTC.